This record looks at one T cell receptor (beta chain) sequence and its context. Its antigen is not known. Germline CDR1 reads SGHDT; CDR2 reads YYEEEE. The CDR3 has 15 residues. The germline V and J ends were trimmed by 1 base and 1 base, with 10 bases remaining between them. The PCR was carried out with 60 Vbeta primers and 13 Jbeta primers. TCRdb's copy holds only in-frame clones and misses some; the assay was immunoSEQ multiplex PCR. The sample is made up of about 42,000 clones, and the top ten hold over 1% of it. This record belongs to a study of cytomegalovirus exposure and HLA in healthy donors. General study points: Cytomegalovirus-associated status was assigned to about 180 TCR beta chains.

The source of this sequence is a young man in good health and CMV-seronegative. The specimen sequenced was PBMCs. The V gene is TRBV5-6, the J gene TRBJ2-3; D perhaps matches TRBD2 (5 bases). Here the CDR3 DNA reads TGTGCCAGCAGCTTGCGGAATAGCGGCACAGATACGCAGTATTTT. Its translation: CASSLRNSGTDTQYF.